A selection of T cell receptor beta chains follows, all from one sample in a study of blood T cells in healthy people across ages. One entry per CDR3 protein results from TCRdb running MiXCR on the 5' RACE reads. In the table there are some 780,000 distinct CDR3 sequences, roughly 50% of which are singletons. Sequencing input: blood. The receptors derive from a man aged 40-49 years in good health. Each CDR3 is given with its conserved first and last residue. D genes are given only for firm matches.

v_gene: TRBV11-2
d_gene: NA
CDR3aa: CASSADSDEQFF

v_gene: TRBV11-3
d_gene: NA
CDR3aa: CASSLRSTDPKNIQYF

v_gene: TRBV6-5
d_gene: NA
CDR3aa: CATSRGTNTEAFF

v_gene: TRBV4-1
d_gene: NA
CDR3aa: CASSQDGPGYTF

v_gene: TRBV20-1
d_gene: TRBD1
CDR3aa: CSAPDRTVYNYGYTF

v_gene: TRBV10-3
d_gene: NA
CDR3aa: CAISEQFMNTEAFF

v_gene: TRBV4-2
d_gene: NA
CDR3aa: CASSQDSDLTYEQYF

v_gene: TRBV27
d_gene: NA
CDR3aa: CASSLFTGEQYF

v_gene: TRBV6-2/TRBV6-3
d_gene: NA
CDR3aa: CASNRDSVQETQYF

v_gene: TRBV4-3
d_gene: NA
CDR3aa: CASSQDWGERYEQYFGELFF

v_gene: TRBV24-1
d_gene: TRBD2
CDR3aa: CATSDIPGGRNEQFF

v_gene: TRBV2
d_gene: NA
CDR3aa: CASRPQGNEMQETQYF

v_gene: TRBV12-3/TRBV12-4
d_gene: TRBD2
CDR3aa: CASTNSGAGELFF

v_gene: TRBV6-5
d_gene: TRBD1
CDR3aa: CASSPNRDRDTDTQYF

v_gene: TRBV7-6
d_gene: NA
CDR3aa: CASSLKGRGPGANVLTF

v_gene: TRBV10-3
d_gene: TRBD2
CDR3aa: CAISGPSGTSETDTQYF

v_gene: TRBV5-1
d_gene: NA
CDR3aa: CASRKDIVGETQYF

v_gene: TRBV20-1
d_gene: NA
CDR3aa: CSARAGSGYTF

v_gene: TRBV7-9
d_gene: TRBD1
CDR3aa: CASGQGDSQPQHF

v_gene: TRBV7-9
d_gene: TRBD1
CDR3aa: CASSLRDRGADTQYF

v_gene: TRBV5-1
d_gene: NA
CDR3aa: CASSREGTWGETQYF

v_gene: TRBV15
d_gene: NA
CDR3aa: CATSRDGGGYEQYF

v_gene: TRBV11-1
d_gene: TRBD1
CDR3aa: CASSLSRGPTEAFF

v_gene: TRBV5-1
d_gene: NA
CDR3aa: CASSLGASQANVLTF

v_gene: TRBV20-1
d_gene: NA
CDR3aa: CSAPPNGETQYF

v_gene: TRBV20-1
d_gene: NA
CDR3aa: CSSWLNTEAFF

v_gene: TRBV20-1
d_gene: TRBD1
CDR3aa: CSASMGQGLDNEQFF

v_gene: TRBV6-5
d_gene: NA
CDR3aa: CASSYSPGDTQYF

v_gene: TRBV13
d_gene: NA
CDR3aa: CASSFYSNSQETQYF

v_gene: TRBV28
d_gene: NA
CDR3aa: CASTQSGLTRETQYF

v_gene: TRBV29-1
d_gene: TRBD1
CDR3aa: CSAGQQVDNEQFF

v_gene: TRBV7-3
d_gene: NA
CDR3aa: CASSQGSGSGYTF